Described below is a single T cell receptor (beta chain) sequence and its context. What it binds is unknown. The data were produced by immunoSEQ multiplex PCR, yet TCRdb's version contains in-frame clones alone and is incomplete. The table records about 68,000 clones, 84% of them present only once. The V end was cut by 3 bases, the J end by 4 bases, with 9 bases between. This CDR3 has 14 residues. Germline V CDR1 and CDR2: PRHDT, FYEKMQ (reference sequence). This specimen comes from a study of a mutant IDH1 vaccine in newly diagnosed glioma. The sample's time point: week 35, safety follow-up. A 20-mer mutant IDH1 peptide at 300 ug was injected subcutaneously with topical imiquimod.

Material: PBMCs, obtained from a glioma patient whose treatment included an IDH1 peptide vaccine. V is TRBV13 and J is TRBJ1-4, with no clear D. This receptor was obtained from a man between 18 and 29 years old with glioma. The CDR3 DNA reads as TGTGCCAGCAGCTTCGCAGGAGGTAATGAAAAACTGTTTTTT. Amino acid sequence: CASSFAGGNEKLFF.